Given below is one T cell receptor beta chain in context. Repertoires were generated with immunoSEQ multiplex PCR, while TCRdb's copy carries only in-frame clones and drops some. Of roughly 93,000 clones listed, about nine tenths are singletons. The data are from a study of blood T cell repertoires in COVID-19. Germline CDR1 MDHEN, CDR2 SYDVKM. This CDR3 contains 18 residues. V gave up 3 bases and J gave up 2 bases; unmatched junction bases: 11. The chain links TRBV28 to TRBJ2-2; 8 bases are shared with TRBD2. Sequenced material: peripheral blood. This TCR was sampled from a man aged 50-59 years with acute or convalescent COVID-19. The CDR3 DNA is TGTGCCAGCAGTTTGGGCCTAGCGGGTTGGATCAACACCGGGGAGCTGTTTTTT. Protein: CASSLGLAGWINTGELFF.